The 28 T cell receptor beta chains below come from one sample, sequenced in a study of shared clonotypes between healthy human individuals. Using immunoSEQ multiplex PCR, the repertoire was profiled, and TCRdb retains in-frame clones only, with some absent. The data show around 2,100,000 clones, about 95% seen once. Positively selected for CCR7, the CD45RO-negative cells used as naive CD8 cells excluded terminally differentiated effector memory CD45RA+ cells. The material sequenced was naive CD8+ T cells sorted from blood. Source of these receptors: a man aged 18 to 35 in good health.

The chain recombines TRBV13 with TRBJ2-3; 7 bases are a match to TRBD2. The CDR3 sequence is 15 residues long. Trimming cost V 5 bases and J 3 bases; bases outside gene matches: 8. Germline CDR1 PRHDT, CDR2 FYEKMQ (reference sequence). CDR3 region: CASSPFSGGTDTQYF. CDR3 DNA: TGTGCCAGCAGCCCGTTCTCCGGGGGGACAGATACGCAGTATTTT.

The V call is TRBV13, the J call TRBJ2-7, with TRBD1 matching 7 bases. Losses at the gene ends were 4 bases for V and 6 bases for J; bases not matched to a gene: 9. This CDR3 contains 14 residues. The germline CDR1 and CDR2 sequences are PRHDT and FYEKMQ (reference sequence). CDR3 in DNA: TGTGCCAGCAGCTCATTGAGGGGGCCGGGCGAGCAGTACTTC. It specifies CASSSLRGPGEQYF. The full variable domain, completed using reference TRBV13 and TRBJ2-7, is AAGVIQSPRHLIKEKRETATLKCYPIPRHDTVYWYQQGPGQDPQFLISFYEKMQSDKGSIPDRFSAQQFSDYHSELNMSSLELGDSALYFCASSSLRGPGEQYFGPGTRLTVT.

The genes are TRBV7-9 and TRBJ2-1, with 8 bases matching TRBD1. Trimming at V came to 5 bases and at J to 4 bases, leaving 7 bases not matched to a gene. Germline V CDR1 and CDR2: SEHNR, FQNEAQ (reference sequence). CDR3 length equals 15 residues. Here the CDR3 DNA reads TGTGCCAGCAGCCCCCCGGGACAGGTATACAATGAGCAGTTCTTC. Its translation: CASSPPGQVYNEQFF.

This sequence joins TRBV18 and TRBJ2-5, with 7 bases aligning to TRBD1. CDR1 KGHSH and CDR2 LQKENI come from the germline V gene. V dropped 3 bases and J dropped 5; count of bases not matched to a gene: 12. This CDR3 spans 16 amino acids. CDR3 DNA sequence: TGTGCCAGCTCACCCATGCCGGGACAGCCCCAGGAGACCCAGTACTTC. The encoded protein is CASSPMPGQPQETQYF.

V and J are TRBV19 and TRBJ2-7; the D is unclear. The V and J ends lost 0 bases and 2 bases respectively, with 11 bases between them. The CDR3 sequence is 15 residues long. CDR1 and CDR2 (germline): LNHDA, SQIVND (reference sequence). This chain's CDR3 is CASSIEPGGTYEQYF. The CDR3 DNA reads as TGTGCCAGTAGTATAGAGCCGGGCGGTACCTACGAGCAGTACTTC.

This clone has a single count. The rearrangement links TRBV28 to TRBJ2-1; D may be TRBD1 or TRBD2 (5 bases each). This CDR3 is built from 17 residues. Trimming removed 2 bases from V and 0 bases from J, with 14 bases in between. Germline CDR1 reads MDHEN; CDR2 reads SYDVKM. The CDR3 nucleotides read TGTGCCAGCAGTTTAAGGGACGGGTTAAGCTCCTACAATGAGCAGTTCTTC. Its translation is CASSLRDGLSSYNEQFF.

The rearrangement links TRBV4-1 to TRBJ2-7; D unresolved. The CDR3 has 13 amino acids. Germline loops: CDR1 MGHRA, CDR2 YSYEKL. With 3 bases removed from V and 2 bases from J, the gap between germline ends came to 8 bases. In nucleotides, the CDR3 is TGCGCCAGCAGCCATCGACGGACCTACGAGCAGTACTTC. It is translated as CASSHRRTYEQYF.

Points on this clone: In the same sample, other DNA sequences code for this CDR3. This rearrangement joins TRBV7-9 to TRBJ2-7, with 10 bases matching TRBD1. The CDR3 is 14 residues long. Germline CDR1 and CDR2: SEHNR and FQNEAQ (reference sequence). J was trimmed by 1 base and V by 4 bases; bases with no gene match: 1. The CDR3 nucleotides read TGTGCCAGCAGCTGGGGACAGGGGTCCTACGAGCAGTACTTC. Protein sequence: CASSWGQGSYEQYF. Combining the CDR3 with reference TRBV7-9 and TRBJ2-7 gives the whole variable domain DTGVSQNPRHKITKRGQNVTFRCDPISEHNRLYWYRQTLGQGPEFLTYFQNEAQLEKSRLLSDRFSAERPKGSFSTLEIQRTEQGDSAMYLCASSWGQGSYEQYFGPGTRLTVT.

The CDR3: CASSPSQGDYGYTF. In nucleotides, the CDR3 is TGCGCCAGCAGCCCGAGTCAGGGTGACTATGGCTACACCTTC. The chain carries TRBV4-1 and TRBJ1-2, with a weak D call TRBD1 (5 bases). The CDR3 has 14 residues. V was clipped by 4 bases and J by 3 bases, with 12 bases between them. Per the germline V gene, CDR1 is MGHRA and CDR2 is YSYEKL.

The sample holds one count of this clone. J is TRBJ2-2 and V is TRBV9; D is perhaps TRBD1 (5 bases). This CDR3 spans 16 amino acids. V was shortened by 4 bases and J by 4 bases, with 17 bases between the two germline ends. Germline values: CDR1 SGDLS, CDR2 YYNGEE. The CDR3 loop is CASSPHGAPSTGELFF. CDR3 bases: TGTGCCAGCAGCCCACATGGGGCCCCAAGCACCGGGGAGCTGTTTTTT.

This chain uses TRBV6-5 with TRBJ1-1; D is uncertain. Trimming took 2 bases from V and 0 from J, leaving 7 bases between them. Looked up from germline, CDR1 is MNHEY and CDR2 is SVGAGI. The CDR3 has 14 amino acids. In DNA form, the CDR3 reads TGTGCCAGCAGTTACGGACCCCTGAACACTGAAGCTTTCTTT. This sequence encodes CASSYGPLNTEAFF.

This rearrangement joins TRBV7-9 to TRBJ2-7; D is possibly TRBD1 or TRBD2 (7 bases each). Trimming removed 5 bases from V and 3 bases from J, with 17 bases in between. CDR3 length: 15 residues. The germline V gene has CDR1 SEHNR and CDR2 FQNEAQ (reference sequence). CDR3 amino acids: CASSQGGRPDYEQYF. The CDR3 coding sequence is TGTGCCAGCAGCCAGGGGGGGAGGCCTGACTACGAGCAGTACTTC.

The V gene is TRBV6-6, the J gene TRBJ2-7; D might be TRBD1 (6 bases). V was cut by 5 bases and J by 0 bases, with 11 bases left in between. This CDR3 has 14 amino acids. The germline V gene has CDR1 MNHNY and CDR2 SVGAGI (reference sequence). CDR3 sequence (DNA): TGTGCCAGCAGTCCGGGACACAGCTCCTACGAGCAGTACTTC. Its translation: CASSPGHSSYEQYF.

The gene calls are TRBV11-2 and TRBJ2-7; 7 bases line up with TRBD2. Per the germline V gene, CDR1 is SGHAT and CDR2 is FQNNGV. V lost 2 bases to trimming and J lost 5 bases; unmatched junction nucleotides: 9. This CDR3 has 15 residues. CDR3 sequence reads: CASSLYMGGMNEQYF. The CDR3 DNA is TGTGCCAGCAGCTTATATATGGGAGGGATGAACGAGCAGTACTTC. The whole variable domain, remainder taken from reference TRBV11-2 and TRBJ2-7, is EAGVAQSPRYKIIEKRQSVAFWCNPISGHATLYWYQQILGQGPKLLIQFQNNGVVDDSQLPKDRFSAERLKGVDSTLKIQPAKLEDSAVYLCASSLYMGGMNEQYFGPGTRLTVT.

In this sample, this clone turned up once. The CDR3: CASSSSWGTGELFF. CDR3 nucleotide sequence: TGTGCCAGCAGTAGCTCATGGGGGACCGGGGAGCTGTTTTTT. The chain is built from TRBV27 and TRBJ2-2; tentatively, D is TRBD1 or TRBD2 (5 bases each). CDR3 length: 14 residues. From germline, CDR1 is MNHEY and CDR2 SMNVEV (reference sequence). V was cut by 5 bases and J by 5 bases, with 12 bases left in between.

V gene TRBV7-9 combines with J gene TRBJ2-1; 10 bases are a match to TRBD2. Per the germline V gene, CDR1 is SEHNR and CDR2 is FQNEAQ (reference sequence). There are 16 residues in the CDR3. V lost 5 bases and J lost 2; bases outside the gene matches: 6. The CDR3 nucleotides are TGTGCCAGCAGCACGATTAGCGGGGGGCCCTACAATGAGCAGTTCTTC. This sequence encodes CASSTISGGPYNEQFF.

The chain links TRBV25-1 to TRBJ2-1; maybe TRBD1 (6 bases). This CDR3 comprises 15 residues. CDR1 is MGHDK, CDR2 SYGVNS, per germline. V was trimmed by 10 bases and J by 3 bases, leaving 19 bases between them. CDR3 coding DNA: TGTGCCACCGATCAAGTCCGGGACAACTACAATGAGCAGTTCTTC. It codes for CATDQVRDNYNEQFF. The variable domain in full, with the rest retrieved from reference TRBV25-1 and TRBJ2-1, is EADIYQTPRYLVIGTGKKITLECSQTMGHDKMYWYQQDPGMELHLIHYSYGVNSTEKGDLSSESTVSRIRTEHFPLTLESARPSHTSQYLCATDQVRDNYNEQFFGPGTRLTVL.

The chain combines TRBV9 with TRBJ2-7; possible D gene TRBD1, 6 bases. Germline V CDR1 and CDR2: SGDLS, YYNGEE. CDR3 length equals 15 residues. V shed 1 base and J shed 2 bases, with 13 bases lying between them. The DNA of the CDR3 is TGTGCCAGCAGCGTAACAGCAGGGGCGCCCTACGAGCAGTACTTC. It specifies CASSVTAGAPYEQYF.

V and J are TRBV29-1 and TRBJ1-3; D ambiguous. In germline, CDR1 is SQVTM, CDR2 ANQGSEA. The CDR3 has 11 amino acids. Trimming pared 8 bases from V and 0 bases from J, leaving 5 bases between. CDR3 loop: CSTASGNTIYF. The CDR3 coding sequence is TGCAGCACGGCCTCTGGAAACACCATATATTTT.

The rearrangement uses TRBV21-1 and TRBJ2-1; the table's D call TRBD2 went unverified against the DNA. TRBV21-1 is given as a pseudogene. There are 14 residues in the CDR3. The CDR3 sequence is CASSKRRTSGEQFF. The CDR3 bases are TGTGCCAGCAGCAAAAGAAGGACTAGCGGAGAGCAGTTCTTC.

This sequence joins TRBV27 and TRBJ2-5, with D tentatively TRBD1 or TRBD2 (5 bases each). The DNA end favors TRBJ2-7, so the J call may be wrong. The CDR3 has 12 amino acids. CDR1 and CDR2 (germline): MNHEY, SMNVEV (reference sequence). This CDR3 reads CASSTGPNEQYF. As DNA, the CDR3 is TGTGCCAGCAGTACGGGACCAAACGAGCAGTACTTC.

J is TRBJ2-7 and V is TRBV7-9, with 11 bases lining up with TRBD2. Germline V lookup: CDR1 SEHNR, CDR2 FQNEAQ (reference sequence). V dropped 1 base and J dropped 0; count of bases not matched to a gene: 5. The CDR3 consists of 17 residues. In nucleotides, the CDR3 is TGTGCCAGCAGCTTAGGGACTAGCGGGCCCAGCTCCTACGAGCAGTACTTC. It specifies CASSLGTSGPSSYEQYF.

The chain couples TRBV27 to TRBJ2-7; 7 positions agree with TRBD1. CDR3 length: 14 amino acids. V was pared by 4 bases and J by 2 bases, with 5 bases of the junction left unmatched. Germline CDR1 reads MNHEY; CDR2 reads SMNVEV (reference sequence). In DNA, the CDR3 is TGTGCCAGCAGTTGGGGACAGCCCGCCTACGAGCAGTACTTC. The encoded protein is CASSWGQPAYEQYF.

This clone was observed once. V and J are TRBV11-3 and TRBJ2-7; D perhaps matches TRBD2 (5 bases). From germline, CDR1 is SGHNT and CDR2 YENEEA. The CDR3 contains 14 residues. V lost 2 bases to trimming and J lost 0 bases, with 8 bases between them. The DNA for the CDR3 is TGTGCCAGCAGCTTACAAGGACTCTCCTACGAGCAGTACTTC. Its protein product is CASSLQGLSYEQYF. Complete variable domain (other parts from reference TRBV11-3 and TRBJ2-7): EAGVVQSPRYKIIEKKQPVAFWCNPISGHNTLYWYLQNLGQGPELLIRYENEEAVDDSQLPKDRFSAERLKGVDSTLKIQPAELGDSAVYLCASSLQGLSYEQYFGPGTRLTVT.

This chain connects TRBV7-3 to TRBJ2-3, with TRBD1 identical over 7 bases. The ends lost 5 bases at V and 4 bases at J; junction bases unmatched: 3. This CDR3 comprises 13 residues. Germline CDR1 SGHTA, CDR2 FQGTGA. The CDR3 sequence: CASSDTGADTQYF. Here the CDR3 DNA reads TGTGCCAGCAGCGACACAGGGGCAGATACGCAGTATTTT.

The genes are TRBV6-4 and TRBJ2-7, with D uncertain. Trimming pared 5 bases from V and 0 bases from J, leaving 5 bases between. Germline V gene lookup returns CDR1 MRHNA and CDR2 SNTAGT. This CDR3 is 12 amino acids long. The CDR3 protein is CASSQNSYEQYF. CDR3 DNA sequence: TGTGCCAGCAGTCAGAACTCCTACGAGCAGTACTTC.

V is TRBV28 and J is TRBJ2-7; TRBD2 is a possible D gene (5 bases). Trimming cost V 3 bases and J 6 bases, with 15 bases left between them. The length of the CDR3 is 14 residues. Germline V gene sequence: CDR1 MDHEN, CDR2 SYDVKM. Written as DNA, the CDR3 is TGTGCCAGCAGTTTGGGTTTACGGGGTCTCGAGCAGTACTTC. This translates into CASSLGLRGLEQYF.

This chain connects TRBV7-9 to TRBJ2-7; a weak D match, TRBD2 (6 bases). The CDR3 loop spans 13 amino acids. Germline CDR1 SEHNR, CDR2 FQNEAQ (reference sequence). The V end was cut by 5 bases, the J end by 3 bases, with 11 bases between. In nucleotides, the CDR3 is TGTGCCAGCAGCCAGGCGGACTACTACGAGCAGTACTTC. Translated: CASSQADYYEQYF.